This T cell receptor beta chain was sequenced in a study of blood T cell repertoires in COVID-19. Study-wide background: PBMCs, B-cell-depleted T cells, or T cells were the source of the cDNA or gDNA that made up the material.

This clone was counted once. In terms of age and location, participants ranged from roughly 18 to 100 years and lived in about 25 US areas. Donors in Cohort 3 who had recovered were those with two negative PCRs, healthcare professional clearance, or resolution of their symptoms. Profiled with immunoSEQ multiplex PCR; TCRdb holds only in-frame clones, not every one. The repertoire holds 250,000 to 350,000 clones, over 75% seen once, with 3.5% to 5.5% in the top ten. This clonotype was sampled from a woman aged 25 to 39 who had recovered from COVID-19. Material for sequencing was PBMCs or T cells enriched from blood (not recorded which).

CDR3 bases: TGTGCCAGCAGCTTGGTTACCCAATCCCCCAGGGGGCTAAATAACGAGCAGTACTTC. Its protein is CASSLVTQSPRGLNNEQYF. The V gene is TRBV5-5, the J gene TRBJ2-7, with TRBD1 identical over 8 bases. The length of the CDR3 is 19 residues. J was trimmed by 5 bases and V by 0 bases; bases with no gene match: 19. Per germline, CDR1 SGHKS and CDR2 YYEKEE (reference sequence).